These 12 T cell receptor beta chains originate from one sample sequenced in a study of T-cell memory formation after mild COVID-19. Via MiXCR, TCRdb re-called the 5' RACE reads, giving one row per CDR3 protein. The table shows some 120,000 distinct CDR3 sequences, with about a sixth occurring only once. The sample consisted of PBMCs or a T cell subset sorted from them (not recorded which). These receptors all come from a man aged 18 to 35 who had mild COVID-19 (a few samples of this study predate the infection). Cell type and time point are not known.

This clonotype was seen a handful of times. The rearrangement links TRBV12-3 or TRBV12-4 to TRBJ2-5, with 7 bases matching TRBD1. J was trimmed by 0 bases and V by 8 bases; bases with no gene match: 0. The CDR3 contains 12 residues. CDR3 nucleotides: TGTGCCAGCGGGACAGACCAAGAGACCCAGTACTTC. It codes for CASGTDQETQYF.

The rearrangement links TRBV5-1 to TRBJ2-3; 11 positions match TRBD1. The trim removed 5 bases at V and 5 bases at J, leaving 7 bases unmatched. Germline CDR1 and CDR2: SGHRS and YFSETQ. CDR3 length: 15 residues. Here the CDR3 DNA reads TGCGCCAGCAGTACAGGACAGGGGGCTGAAGATACGCAGTATTTT. Its translation: CASSTGQGAEDTQYF.

This clonotype has just a few counts. The chain couples TRBV30 to TRBJ2-5, with D possibly matching TRBD1 (6 bases). With 5 bases removed from V and 1 base from J, the gap between germline ends came to 11 bases. Germline V gene lookup returns CDR1 GTSNPN and CDR2 SVGIG (reference sequence). The CDR3 length is 13 residues. This chain's CDR3 is CAWGQTSQETQYF. CDR3 sequence (DNA): TGTGCCTGGGGACAGACCTCCCAAGAGACCCAGTACTTC.

This chain joins TRBV20-1 and TRBJ2-3; the D gene is possibly TRBD1 (5 bases). The CDR3 covers 13 residues. V was cut by 3 bases and J by 5 bases, with 12 bases left in between. Germline V gene sequence: CDR1 DFQATT, CDR2 SNEGSKA (reference sequence). CDR3 nucleotides: TGCAGTGCTAGTTGGGGCGTGGGAGATACGCAGTATTTT. Amino acids: CSASWGVGDTQYF.

The genes are TRBV7-8 and TRBJ1-4, with 7 bases fitting TRBD1. Germline CDR1 reads SGHVS; CDR2 reads FQNEAQ. The ends lost 2 bases at V and 4 bases at J; junction bases unmatched: 1. The CDR3 is made up of 14 amino acids. CDR3 bases: TGTGCCAGCAGCTTACGGGACAGTAATGAAAAACTGTTTTTT. Its translation is CASSLRDSNEKLFF.

The chain employs TRBV29-1 and TRBJ2-5; 7 bases fit TRBD1. The germline V gene has CDR1 SQVTM and CDR2 ANQGSEA. V dropped 8 bases and J dropped 2; count of bases not matched to a gene: 5. The CDR3 runs 12 residues. The CDR3 nucleotides read TGCAGCTCCAGGGGACAGCAAGAGACCCAGTACTTC. It codes for CSSRGQQETQYF.

This clonotype was seen more than once but under ten times. V is TRBV29-1 and J is TRBJ2-3, with a possible D match to TRBD2 (7 bases). Trimming removed 1 base from V and 5 bases from J, with 13 bases in between. CDR3 length: 14 residues. CDR1 is SQVTM and CDR2 is ANQGSEA in the germline V gene. CDR3 DNA: TGCAGCGTTGAAGGCGGGGGCGGGGGAGATACGCAGTATTTT. This translates into CSVEGGGGGDTQYF.

In this sample, this clonotype turned up a few times. V gene TRBV6-5 combines with J gene TRBJ2-7; TRBD2 agrees at 9 bases. CDR3 length equals 15 residues. V was clipped by 6 bases and J by 2 bases; unmatched bases: 8. Per the germline V gene, CDR1 is MNHEY and CDR2 is SVGAGI. The CDR3 sequence: CASSQAGGSTYEQYF. The CDR3 nucleotides are TGTGCCAGCAGCCAAGCGGGGGGATCAACCTACGAGCAGTACTTC.

This clonotype has more than one count but fewer than ten. The chain links TRBV7-2 to TRBJ2-5; 12 bases agree with TRBD2. V lost 3 bases to trimming and J lost 5 bases; unmatched junction nucleotides: 4. Germline CDR1 is SGHTA and CDR2 is FQGNSA. This CDR3 comprises 15 residues. CDR3 region: CASSFTSGGKETQYF. CDR3 nucleotides: TGTGCCAGCAGCTTTACTAGCGGGGGGAAGGAGACCCAGTACTTC.

The chain joins TRBV5-1 to TRBJ2-1; 12 bases agree with TRBD2. V lost 4 bases to trimming and J lost 8 bases; unmatched junction nucleotides: 10. The CDR3 loop spans 16 amino acids. Germline V lookup: CDR1 SGHRS, CDR2 YFSETQ. In DNA, the CDR3 is TGCGCCAGCAGCAGGGGAGCTAGCGGGGGGGCCCATGAGCAGTTCTTC. This translates into CASSRGASGGAHEQFF.

The V call is TRBV12-3 or TRBV12-4, the J call TRBJ1-2, with unresolved D. The ends were cut back, 0 bases at V and 4 bases at J, with 9 bases in the middle. The CDR3 runs to 14 residues. The CDR3 loop is CASSLARSAYGYTF. For the CDR3, the DNA is TGTGCCAGCAGTTTAGCGCGGTCAGCCTATGGCTACACCTTC.

The chain has TRBV7-3 and TRBJ2-3; 8 nucleotides line up with TRBD1. The V gene's germline CDR1 is SGHTA and CDR2 FQGTGA. J was trimmed by 5 bases and V by 5 bases; bases with no gene match: 3. The CDR3 is 13 residues long. The chain's CDR3 is CASSHTGGDTQYF. As DNA, the CDR3 is TGTGCCAGCAGCCACACAGGGGGAGATACGCAGTATTTT.